Below are 20 T cell receptor beta chains sequenced from a single sample in a study of human T cells and chemical hapten exposure. TCRdb reanalysed the RACE reads using MiXCR and keeps one entry per CDR3 protein. Seen here are tens of thousands of distinct CDR3 sequences, 8% to 11% observed once, and the top ten hold approximately 6.2%. Indicated time point: pre-sensitization, week 0. Treatment: therapeutic diphenylcyclopropenone sensitization with weekly scalp DPC. Sequenced here: whole blood, sampled in connection with sensitization to the hapten diphenylcyclopropenone (DPC). These receptors were obtained from a man aged 30-40 years with alopecia areata. Some clones in this sample may be carry-over from other donors' samples.

About this clonotype itself: A junction end diverges from the germline sequence, so it may reflect a read error. The V call is TRBV7-9, the J call TRBJ2-2; TRBD2 matches 9 bases. This CDR3 is 16 amino acids long. CDR1 SEHNR and CDR2 FQNEAQ come from the germline V gene (reference sequence). The CDR3 is CASNLAGDTNTGELFF. In nucleotides, the CDR3 is TGTGCCAGCAACTTAGCGGGGGATACGAACACCGGGGAGCTGTTTTTT.

This clonotype was counted many times. The chain is built from TRBV7-2 and TRBJ1-2, with a tentative D call TRBD1 (5 bases). Germline V gene data show CDR1 as SGHTA and CDR2 as FQGNSA. The CDR3 is 13 residues long. Deletions cut 2 bases from V and 8 bases from J, with 12 bases between. CDR3 sequence reads: CASSLSQGIGYTF. In nucleotides, the CDR3 is TGTGCCAGCAGCTTAAGCCAGGGAATCGGCTACACCTTC.

This clonotype was found many times. This chain uses TRBV7-2 with TRBJ2-1, with 9 nucleotides matching TRBD2. Looked up from germline, CDR1 is SGHTA and CDR2 is FQGNSA. The ends lost 1 base at V and 0 bases at J; junction bases unmatched: 1. This CDR3 is 16 amino acids long. The CDR3 reads CASSLVAGDSYNEQFF. In DNA, the CDR3 is TGTGCCAGCAGCTTAGTAGCGGGAGACTCCTACAATGAGCAGTTCTTC.

This clonotype was observed a handful of times. The J gene is TRBJ1-1, the V gene TRBV20-1; no clear D gene. CDR1 is DFQATT, CDR2 SNEGSKA, per germline (reference sequence). The CDR3 has 14 amino acids. V lost 5 bases and J lost 2, with 15 bases in between. The CDR3 is CSAAQTVRNTEAFF. The CDR3 DNA follows: TGCAGTGCTGCCCAGACCGTTCGAAACACTGAAGCTTTCTTT.

The V and J genes are TRBV7-9 and TRBJ2-1; D may match TRBD1 or TRBD2 (5 bases each). In germline, CDR1 is SEHNR, CDR2 FQNEAQ (reference sequence). V lost 5 bases, J lost 8 bases, and 16 bases lay in between. The CDR3 has 14 amino acids. The chain's CDR3 is CASSAPGRGDEQFF. The CDR3 nucleotides read TGTGCCAGCAGCGCCCCGGGACGAGGGGATGAGCAGTTCTTC.

In this sample, this clonotype turned up a few times. V gene TRBV30 combines with J gene TRBJ2-4, with 8 positions matching TRBD1. The CDR3 totals 13 residues. Germline V gene sequence: CDR1 GTSNPN, CDR2 SVGIG (reference sequence). The junction had 3 bases not matched to a gene; V was cut back by 5 bases and J by 3 bases. CDR3 loop: CAWDRGGKNIQYF. CDR3 DNA sequence: TGTGCCTGGGACAGGGGAGGCAAAAACATTCAGTACTTC.

The chain joins TRBV2 to TRBJ2-7; 7 positions match TRBD2. CDR1 and CDR2 from the germline V gene are SNHLY and FYNNEI. V gave up 6 bases and J gave up 4 bases; unmatched junction bases: 3. The CDR3 covers 12 residues. The CDR3 sequence: CASSGRGYEQYV. CDR3 bases: TGTGCCAGCAGCGGGCGGGGGTACGAGCAGTACGTC.

This clonotype is classed as medium-sized. The chain joins TRBV6-5 to TRBJ1-2, with D possibly being TRBD1 (6 bases). V was trimmed by 6 bases and J by 2 bases, leaving 13 bases between them. CDR3 size: 14 residues. Germline-derived CDR1 and CDR2 are MNHEY and SVGAGI. DNA for the CDR3: TGTGCCAGCAGGACCGGGGGCACGAACTATGGCTACACCTTC. It translates to CASRTGGTNYGYTF.

The genes are TRBV7-9 and TRBJ2-7; TRBD1 aligns across 9 bases. Looked up from germline, CDR1 is SEHNR and CDR2 is FQNEAQ (reference sequence). V was pared by 5 bases and J by 4 bases, with 6 bases of the junction left unmatched. The CDR3 is 14 residues long. CDR3 region: CASSPGQGEYEQYF. CDR3 DNA sequence: TGTGCCAGCAGCCCGGGACAGGGAGAATACGAGCAGTACTTC.

This clonotype was seen at least ten times. J is TRBJ2-1 and V is TRBV7-9, with 10 nucleotides matching TRBD2. V dropped 5 bases and J dropped 9; count of bases not matched to a gene: 13. CDR1 and CDR2 (germline): SEHNR, FQNEAQ (reference sequence). The CDR3 spans 16 residues. In DNA form, the CDR3 reads TGTGCCAGCAGCCCAATAGCGGGGGGACGAGGTGGTGAGCAGTTCTTC. Its translation is CASSPIAGGRGGEQFF.

Comment on this clonotype: A single base separates this from a much larger clone, so it may be a read error. The gene calls are TRBV11-3 and TRBJ1-1; TRBD1 is a possible D gene (5 bases). Germline V lookup: CDR1 SGHNT, CDR2 YENEEA. This CDR3 contains 15 residues. The CDR3 bases are TGTGCCAACAGCCCCGACAGTTTAATGAACACTGAAGCTTTCTTT. This gives the protein CANSPDSLMNTEAFF.

This clonotype was counted many times. The chain joins TRBV11-2 to TRBJ1-4; D gene uncertain. The germline CDR1 and CDR2 sequences are SGHAT and FQNNGV. Trimming removed 3 bases at V and 4 bases at J, with 18 bases between. The CDR3 consists of 17 residues. The CDR3: CASSLSIFGRINEKLFF. The CDR3, as DNA: TGTGCCAGCAGCTTGAGCATCTTCGGACGGATTAATGAAAAACTGTTTTTT.

This clonotype was found many times. The chain has TRBV5-1 and TRBJ2-7; D might be TRBD1 or TRBD2, each matching 6 bases. This CDR3 is built from 14 residues. V lost 1 base to trimming and J lost 3 bases, with 11 bases between them. In germline, CDR1 is SGHRS, CDR2 YFSETQ. In nucleotides, the CDR3 is TGCGCCAGCAGCTTGACGGGGGCCCGCTACGAGCAGTACTTC. This encodes CASSLTGARYEQYF.

This clonotype was observed many times. This chain connects TRBV7-9 to TRBJ2-6; D is undetermined. This CDR3 region has 14 residues. V was clipped by 5 bases and J by 6 bases, with 11 bases between them. The germline V gene has CDR1 SEHNR and CDR2 FQNEAQ (reference sequence). This CDR3 reads CASSPPSSANVLTF. CDR3 DNA sequence: TGTGCCAGCAGCCCACCGTCCTCGGCCAACGTCCTGACTTTC.

This clonotype has ten or more counts. This sequence joins TRBV12-3 or TRBV12-4 and TRBJ1-2, with 8 positions matching TRBD1. V dropped 1 base and J dropped 4; count of bases not matched to a gene: 11. There are 17 residues in the CDR3. CDR3 loop: CASSLDPDRVTSYGYTF. The CDR3 DNA sequence: TGTGCCAGCAGTTTAGACCCGGACAGGGTAACTTCCTATGGCTACACCTTC.

The gene calls are TRBV18 and TRBJ1-5; D unresolved. The length of the CDR3 is 14 residues. With 3 bases removed from V and 0 bases from J, the gap between germline ends came to 6 bases. CDR1 and CDR2 (germline): KGHSH, LQKENI. The CDR3 bases are TGTGCCAGCTCACCCGATTATAGCAATCAGCCCCAGCATTTT. Translation gives CASSPDYSNQPQHF.

The chain has TRBV4-2 and TRBJ1-1, with TRBD1 identical over 7 bases. Germline CDR1 and CDR2: LGHNA and YNFKEQ. This CDR3 spans 16 amino acids. With V trimmed by 3 bases and J by 2 bases, 9 bases remained unmatched. CDR3 region: CASSQGTWDSNTEAFF. The CDR3 bases are TGTGCCAGCAGCCAGGGAACGTGGGACAGCAACACTGAAGCTTTCTTT.

This chain links TRBV4-2 with TRBJ2-5; 10 bases match TRBD2. The CDR3 has 16 amino acids. Germline trimming cut 4 bases from V and 7 bases from J; bases unmatched to any gene: 12. The germline gives CDR1 LGHNA, CDR2 YNFKEQ. The CDR3 DNA follows: TGTGCCAGCAGCCGGGCCCTAGCGGGAGAAGAAGGGACCCAGTACTTC. Amino acid sequence: CASSRALAGEEGTQYF.

J is TRBJ1-1 and V is TRBV2; 7 nucleotides line up with TRBD1. CDR3 length: 16 amino acids. Germline trimming cut 2 bases from V and 3 bases from J; bases unmatched to any gene: 9. Germline-derived CDR1 and CDR2 are SNHLY and FYNNEI. CDR3 DNA sequence: TGTGCCAGCAGTGAACCCGCCGGGACAGTCGACACTGAAGCTTTCTTT. This codes for CASSEPAGTVDTEAFF.

In this sample, this clonotype turned up a few times. The chain links TRBV9 to TRBJ1-6, with D possibly TRBD1 on 6 matching bases. Per germline, CDR1 SGDLS and CDR2 YYNGEE. Trimming cost V 3 bases and J 9 bases, with 16 bases left between them. The CDR3 loop spans 15 amino acids. For the CDR3, the DNA is TGTGCCAGCAGCGCTAACAGGGAGAATGGTTCACCCCTCCACTTT. It yields the protein CASSANRENGSPLHF.